This TCR beta chain was observed in a study of cytomegalovirus exposure and HLA in healthy donors. Germline-derived CDR1 and CDR2 are GTSNPN and SVGIG (reference sequence). The CDR3 length is 14 residues. J lost 5 bases, V lost 5 bases, and 10 bases had no gene match. Primers included in the PCR were 60 Vbeta and 13 Jbeta primers. Method: immunoSEQ multiplex PCR; TCRdb's copy keeps in-frame clones and lacks some. The sample contains 95,000 to 100,000 clones, around 77% of which appear only once. The sample comprised PBMCs. This clonotype was obtained from a female donor in good health and CMV-seronegative. This rearrangement joins TRBV30 to TRBJ1-1, with 8 bases lining up with TRBD1. The DNA for the CDR3 is TGTGCCTGGGCCGCAGGGGGCGCGAGGACTGAAGCTTTCTTT. It is translated as CAWAAGGARTEAFF.